The source of this TCR beta chain is a study of blood T cell repertoires in COVID-19. For the study at large: The United States, Italy and Spain provided the acute and convalescent COVID-19 samples. T cells, B-cell-depleted T cells, or PBMCs provided the cDNA or gDNA that served as material.

Seattle patients were enrolled while actively infected and followed longitudinally. Original data processing: Reference gene primer amplification gave nucleated cell count estimates. Assay: immunoSEQ multiplex PCR; the TCRdb copy retains only in-frame clones and omits some. V and J calls and clone size are given by that table; D and trimming were obtained from the DNA. Of about 230,000 clones in the sample, approximately 84% were seen once. This clone was recorded a few times. This TCR was sampled from a man aged 45 to 65 with COVID-19, enrolled during active disease. Material for sequencing was peripheral blood.

The CDR3 protein is CASSIGRSTDTQYF. The CDR3 DNA sequence: TGTGCCAGTAGTATTGGTCGGAGCACAGATACGCAGTATTTT. This chain uses TRBV19 with TRBJ2-3; D is unresolved. Trimming stripped 3 bases from V and 0 bases from J, with 7 bases between. The germline V gene has CDR1 LNHDA and CDR2 SQIVND (reference sequence). The CDR3 runs 14 residues.